Below, 24 T cell receptor beta chains from the same sample are listed, as sequenced in a study of blood T cell repertoires in COVID-19. Some clones are missing from TCRdb's copy, which holds only in-frame ones; the method was immunoSEQ multiplex PCR. The table lists around 76,000 clones, over 80% of them singletons. Material: peripheral blood. These receptors came from a man in his fifties or sixties with COVID-19, enrolled during active disease.

The chain combines TRBV12-3 or TRBV12-4 with TRBJ1-1; D is possibly TRBD1 (5 bases). The ends were cut back, 6 bases at V and 4 bases at J, with 9 bases in the middle. This CDR3 comprises 12 residues. The CDR3 is CASSPRGTEAFF. The CDR3 DNA follows: TGTGCCAGCAGCCCAAGGGGCACTGAAGCTTTCTTT.

The rearrangement links TRBV5-5 to TRBJ2-7, with 8 bases lining up with TRBD1. The CDR3 sequence is 12 residues long. Germline lookup yields CDR1 SGHKS and CDR2 YYEKEE (reference sequence). The V segment lost 3 bases and the J segment 6 bases; nucleotides outside the gene matches: 2. CDR3 nucleotides: TGTGCCAGCAGCTCGACAGGGGTCGAGCAGTACTTC. Protein product: CASSSTGVEQYF.

The rearrangement uses TRBV5-1 and TRBJ1-4; D is unclear. CDR3 length: 15 amino acids. V was clipped by 2 bases and J by 0 bases, with 8 bases between them. Germline loops: CDR1 SGHRS, CDR2 YFSETQ. CDR3 DNA sequence: TGCGCCAGCAGCTTTTCTTTTGCAACTAATGAAAAACTGTTTTTT. Its protein product is CASSFSFATNEKLFF.

V gene TRBV28 combines with J gene TRBJ2-1; TRBD1 agrees at 7 bases. The CDR3 is made up of 12 amino acids. Germline lookup yields CDR1 MDHEN and CDR2 SYDVKM. J lost 7 bases, V lost 8 bases, and 5 bases had no gene match. The CDR3 spells CASLTGSNEQFF. In nucleotides, the CDR3 is TGTGCCAGCTTGACAGGGTCTAATGAGCAGTTCTTC.

V gene TRBV5-1 combines with J gene TRBJ2-1, with TRBD2 matching 7 bases. The J segment lost 7 bases and the V segment lost 1 base, leaving 5 bases of the junction unmatched. The germline V gene has CDR1 SGHRS and CDR2 YFSETQ. The CDR3 is 14 residues long. The CDR3 nucleotides are TGCGCCAGCAGCTTGACTAGCGTGTATAATGAGCAGTTCTTC. Its protein product is CASSLTSVYNEQFF. The full variable domain, rest sourced from reference TRBV5-1 and TRBJ2-1, is KAGVTQTPRYLIKTRGQQVTLSCSPISGHRSVSWYQQTPGQGLQFLFEYFSETQRNKGNFPGRFSGRQFSNSRSEMNVSTLELGDSALYLCASSLTSVYNEQFFGPGTRLTVL.

This clone was picked up a small number of times. The chain combines TRBV7-2 with TRBJ2-7; TRBD2 agrees at 10 bases. Germline CDR1 is SGHTA and CDR2 is FQGNSA. V was clipped by 3 bases and J by 5 bases; unmatched bases: 7. The CDR3 has 15 residues. Written as DNA, the CDR3 is TGTGCCAGCAGCTTGGGGACTAGCGCTATCAACGAGCAGTACTTC. It is translated as CASSLGTSAINEQYF.

This rearrangement joins TRBV2 to TRBJ1-1; 11 positions agree with TRBD1. With 2 bases clipped from V and 12 bases from J, the junction kept 11 bases outside the gene matches. Germline CDR1 is SNHLY and CDR2 is FYNNEI. This CDR3 is 15 amino acids long. The CDR3 region is CASSETGTGGRLTFF. In DNA form, the CDR3 reads TGTGCCAGCAGTGAAACCGGGACAGGGGGAAGGTTAACTTTCTTT.

The chain carries TRBV10-3 and TRBJ1-5; D is possibly TRBD1 (6 bases). Germline assignment: CDR1 ENHRY and CDR2 SYGVKD. The ends were cut back, 6 bases at V and 7 bases at J, with 13 bases in the middle. This CDR3 is 13 amino acids long. The CDR3 DNA reads TGTGCCATCAGGGACAGCCATAGCCAGCCCCAGCATTTT. Its translation: CAIRDSHSQPQHF.

The chain is built from TRBV18 and TRBJ1-1; tentative D call: TRBD1 (5 bases). Germline V CDR1 and CDR2: KGHSH, LQKENI. The CDR3 extends over 15 amino acids. Deletions cut 2 bases from V and 1 base from J, with 11 bases between. CDR3 DNA sequence: TGTGCCAGCTCACCAAGGACGACAGAGAACACTGAAGCTTTCTTT. It specifies CASSPRTTENTEAFF.

The chain carries TRBV7-2 and TRBJ2-7; 10 nucleotides align to TRBD1. Trimming removed 5 bases from V and 5 bases from J; junction bases left unmatched: 9. This CDR3 has 15 residues. Germline-derived CDR1 and CDR2 are SGHTA and FQGNSA. The CDR3 loop is CASSPTGQGNHEQYF. CDR3 DNA: TGTGCCAGCAGCCCAACGGGACAGGGGAACCACGAGCAGTACTTC.

This clone was recorded a few times. The J gene is TRBJ1-6, the V gene TRBV14; the D gene is possibly TRBD1 (5 bases). The CDR3 is made up of 15 amino acids. The V gene lost 2 bases and the J gene lost 3 bases, with 8 bases spanning the gap. Germline V lookup: CDR1 SGHDN, CDR2 FVKESK. The CDR3 coding sequence is TGTGCCAGCAGCCAACAGGGATACTATAATTCACCCCTCCACTTT. Translating it yields CASSQQGYYNSPLHF.

The table lists this clone with a count of one. This rearrangement joins TRBV7-2 to TRBJ1-2, with a tentative D call TRBD1 (6 bases). Germline loops: CDR1 SGHTA, CDR2 FQGNSA. The CDR3 consists of 14 residues. V shed 1 base and J shed 5 bases, with 11 bases lying between them. In nucleotides, the CDR3 is TGTGCCAGCAGCTTAGTTGACAGGACTTATGGCTACACCTTC. It specifies CASSLVDRTYGYTF. The full variable domain, rest sourced from reference TRBV7-2 and TRBJ1-2, is GAGVSQSPSNKVTEKGKDVELRCDPISGHTALYWYRQSLGQGLEFLIYFQGNSAPDKSGLPSDRFSAERTGGSVSTLTIQRTQQEDSAVYLCASSLVDRTYGYTFGSGTRLTVV.

The rearrangement joins TRBV4-3 to TRBJ2-6; 8 bases line up with TRBD1. Losses at the gene ends were 0 bases for V and 0 bases for J; bases not matched to a gene: 7. Germline CDR1 and CDR2: LGHNA and YSLEER. The CDR3 covers 19 residues. The CDR3 nucleotides are TGCGCCAGCAGCCAAGACTTACCAGGGGGCATCTCTGGGGCCAACGTCCTGACTTTC. Its translation is CASSQDLPGGISGANVLTF.

The genes are TRBV14 and TRBJ2-2, with 13 bases lining up with TRBD2. CDR3 size: 16 residues. Trimming at V came to 4 bases and at J to 4 bases, leaving 3 bases not matched to a gene. CDR1 and CDR2 (germline): SGHDN, FVKESK. CDR3 sequence reads: CASSLRTSGGTGELFF. In DNA form, the CDR3 reads TGTGCCAGCAGCCTACGGACTAGCGGGGGCACCGGGGAGCTGTTTTTT.

The chain links TRBV29-1 to TRBJ2-5, with 10 positions matching TRBD1. This CDR3 region has 15 residues. V lost 6 bases to trimming and J lost 1 base; unmatched junction nucleotides: 8. From germline, CDR1 is SQVTM and CDR2 ANQGSEA. The CDR3 DNA follows: TGCAGCGTGCCCCCCGGGACAGGGGTCCAAGAGACCCAGTACTTC. Amino acids: CSVPPGTGVQETQYF.

The genes are TRBV11-3 and TRBJ2-1; 11 bases align to TRBD2. J gave up 5 bases and V 5 bases, and 5 bases lay outside the gene matches. In germline, CDR1 is SGHNT, CDR2 YENEEA. The length of the CDR3 is 15 residues. The CDR3 loop is CASSDSGRADNEQFF. The CDR3 DNA reads as TGTGCCAGCAGCGATAGCGGGAGGGCCGACAATGAGCAGTTCTTC.

The chain has TRBV7-8 and TRBJ1-4; D call uncertain. Germline V CDR1 and CDR2: SGHVS, FQNEAQ. With 0 bases removed from V and 6 bases from J, the gap between germline ends came to 17 bases. The CDR3 runs to 17 residues. In DNA form, the CDR3 reads TGTGCCAGCAGCTTAGCTCGGGGATCGAATATTCATGAAAAACTGTTTTTT. Translation gives CASSLARGSNIHEKLFF.

The chain combines TRBV29-1 with TRBJ1-5; perhaps TRBD1 as D (6 bases). The CDR3 spans 13 residues. V was pared by 6 bases and J by 4 bases, with 13 bases between. Germline CDR1 and CDR2: SQVTM and ANQGSEA. The chain's CDR3 is CSVSTGLNQPQHF. CDR3 nucleotides: TGCAGCGTCAGTACAGGGTTGAATCAGCCCCAGCATTTT.

This clone was seen a handful of times. At one of its ends the junction is not consistent with the germline gene, which may arise from a read error. This chain joins TRBV30 and TRBJ2-2, with D perhaps matching TRBD2 (5 bases). CDR1 is GTSNPN and CDR2 is SVGIG in the germline V gene (reference sequence). CDR3 length: 13 residues. The CDR3 region is CAWTGLALGELFF. As DNA, the CDR3 is TGTGCTTGGACGGGCCTAGCTCTCGGGGAGCTGTTTTTT.

This clone was detected a few times. J is TRBJ2-7 and V is TRBV9, with D perhaps matching TRBD2 (5 bases). The CDR3 is 14 residues long. V was cut by 0 bases and J by 2 bases, with 9 bases left in between. Germline V lookup: CDR1 SGDLS, CDR2 YYNGEE. CDR3: CASSVGRGAYEQYF. CDR3 DNA sequence: TGTGCCAGCAGCGTAGGACGGGGAGCCTACGAGCAGTACTTC. Full variable domain (remainder filled in from reference TRBV9 and TRBJ2-7): DSGVTQTPKHLITATGQRVTLRCSPRSGDLSVYWYQQSLDQGLQFLIQYYNGEERAKGNILERFSAQQFPDLHSELNLSSLELGDSALYFCASSVGRGAYEQYFGPGTRLTVT.

This chain uses TRBV23-1 with TRBJ2-7; 8 positions match TRBD1. TRBV23-1 is flagged as an ORF with uncertain function. The CDR3 sequence is 16 residues long. Losses at the gene ends were 2 bases for V and 0 bases for J; bases not matched to a gene: 6. CDR3 DNA sequence: TGCGCCAGCAGTCAAGGACAGGGTAGGAGCTCCTACGAGCAGTACTTC. Translating gives CASSQGQGRSSYEQYF.

V usage is TRBV28 and J usage is TRBJ1-5; 7 positions agree with TRBD1. This CDR3 contains 16 residues. V dropped 6 bases and J dropped 2; count of bases not matched to a gene: 10. CDR1 is MDHEN, CDR2 SYDVKM, per germline. The CDR3 DNA is TGTGCCAGCAGCCGAATCGACAGGGTTGGCAATCAGCCCCAGCATTTT. Amino acid sequence: CASSRIDRVGNQPQHF.

Here the CDR3 DNA reads TGTGCCAGCTTCAGGGGTACAGTCTCTGGGGCCAACGTCCTGACTTTC. Protein product: CASFRGTVSGANVLTF. The chain carries TRBV6-6 and TRBJ2-6, with a tentative D call TRBD1 (6 bases). The CDR3 covers 16 residues. CDR1 and CDR2 from the germline V gene are MNHNY and SVGAGI (reference sequence). The V gene lost 8 bases and the J gene lost 0 bases, with 14 bases spanning the gap.

The CDR3 here is CASSFGSGNTIYF. Written as DNA, the CDR3 is TGTGCCAGCAGTTTCGGCTCTGGAAACACCATATATTTT. V and J are TRBV28 and TRBJ1-3; D not resolved. This CDR3 comprises 13 residues. With 3 bases removed from V and 0 bases from J, the gap between germline ends came to 3 bases. CDR1 is MDHEN, CDR2 SYDVKM, per germline.